Each of the 5 T cell receptor beta chains below was sequenced from the same sample in a study of T cell responses to AZD1222 COVID-19 vaccine. Sequencing was performed with immunoSEQ multiplex PCR; in TCRdb, only in-frame clones are kept and a portion is missing. This table has 150,000 or so clones, about 90% appearing once. The sequenced sample was peripheral blood, obtained 28 days after the second AZD1222 dose. All receptors come from an adult who received the AZD1222 COVID-19 vaccine.

This chain connects TRBV11-1 to TRBJ2-1; D gene ambiguous. CDR1 and CDR2 (germline): SGHAT, FQDESV (reference sequence). V gave up 5 bases and J gave up 2 bases, with 13 bases separating them. The CDR3 contains 15 residues. CDR3 coding DNA: TGTGCCAGCAGCCCCCAAGATGTACCCTACAATGAGCAGTTCTTC. It yields the protein CASSPQDVPYNEQFF.

J is TRBJ2-4 and V is TRBV24-1, with a weak D call TRBD1 (6 bases). The CDR3 sequence is 15 residues long. Between the trimmed V and J ends, which lost 4 bases and 0 bases, there was a span of 9 bases. Germline V gene sequence: CDR1 KGHDR, CDR2 SFDVKD. The CDR3 is CATSEGQLAKNIQYF. The CDR3 region has the DNA TGTGCCACCAGTGAAGGACAGCTAGCCAAAAACATTCAGTACTTC.

This sequence joins TRBV12-3 or TRBV12-4 and TRBJ1-5; 7 bases line up with TRBD1. This CDR3 has 12 amino acids. Trimming cost V 6 bases and J 7 bases; bases outside gene matches: 3. In nucleotides, the CDR3 is TGTGCCAGCAGAGGGACAGACCAGCCCCAGCATTTT. Translating gives CASRGTDQPQHF.

The V gene is TRBV2, the J gene TRBJ1-2, with D possibly being TRBD1 (5 bases). The CDR3 extends over 14 amino acids. CDR1 is SNHLY, CDR2 FYNNEI, per germline. The V gene lost 6 bases and the J gene lost 2 bases, with 13 bases spanning the gap. The CDR3 here is CASRMIGANYGYTF. The CDR3 DNA follows: TGTGCCAGCAGGATGATAGGGGCAAACTATGGCTACACCTTC.

This clone was seen only once. This chain joins TRBV3-1 (or the pseudogene TRBV3-2) and TRBJ1-5, with D unresolved. Germline V gene data show CDR1 as LGHDT and CDR2 as YNNKEL (reference sequence). V was trimmed by 1 base and J by 3 bases, leaving 13 bases between them. The CDR3 loop spans 16 amino acids. CDR3 protein: CASSQGIPASNQPQHF. The CDR3 DNA follows: TGTGCCAGCAGCCAAGGAATTCCTGCCTCCAATCAGCCCCAGCATTTT.